The rows below give T cell receptor beta chains drawn from one sample of a study of OX40 agonist ivuxolimab in advanced cancers. Some clones are missing from TCRdb's copy, which holds only in-frame ones; the method was immunoSEQ multiplex PCR. The sample holds about 64,000 clones, 88% seen once. The specimen comprised CD4+ or CD8+ T cells sorted from blood, sampled in a trial of the OX40 agonist ivuxolimab. The receptors stem from an adult with an advanced solid tumor such as melanoma, head and neck, liver or kidney cancer. Each CDR3 is given with its conserved first and last residue.

CDR3,J,V
CASTTETNSPLHF,TRBJ1-6,TRBV2
CASSRGTSGKTGELFF,TRBJ2-2,TRBV19
CASSLGQSYYEQYF,TRBJ2-7,TRBV2
CATNKGANTEAFF,TRBJ1-1,TRBV10-3
CAISLAGDEETQYF,TRBJ2-5,TRBV10-3
CSADRNTGELFF,TRBJ2-2,TRBV29-1
CASSLDGSGQPQHF,TRBJ1-5,TRBV5-1
CASSRVESSYEQYF,TRBJ2-7,TRBV18
CASSSQRGAGGNTIYF,TRBJ1-3,TRBV5-4
CASSLPGELFF,TRBJ2-2,TRBV5-5
CASNRLAGSTDTQYF,TRBJ2-3,TRBV5-4
CASSPTGPNTEAFF,TRBJ1-1,TRBV6-5
CSVEWDNEQFF,TRBJ2-1,TRBV29-1
CASSYLFYGYTF,TRBJ1-2,TRBV28
CASSSDTGELFF,TRBJ2-2,TRBV7-3
CASSLSENTEAFF,TRBJ1-1,TRBV5-5
CASSRLAGVGNEQFF,TRBJ2-1,TRBV19
CASTGLAVNTGELFF,TRBJ2-2,TRBV19
CASRDSGSNQPQHF,TRBJ1-5,TRBV6-6
CASSYQQFTEAFF,TRBJ1-1,TRBV6-5
CASSSTGETQYF,TRBJ2-5,TRBV19
CAWGSVGYGYTF,TRBJ1-2,TRBV30
CASSQDRGRGYGETQYF,TRBJ2-5,TRBV4-1
CASSYHGTARNQPQHF,TRBJ1-5,TRBV28
CASSIANTQYF,TRBJ2-3,TRBV19
CASSPRTGYNEQFF,TRBJ2-1,TRBV13
CASSVLGLGNEQFF,TRBJ2-1,TRBV2
CASSPVTTRGETQYF,TRBJ2-5,TRBV7-2
CASSLPLTGAHEQFF,TRBJ2-1,TRBV5-1
CASSTDSGGTEAFF,TRBJ1-1,TRBV19
CASSPNSGGATREQYF,TRBJ2-7,TRBV18
CASSVGDSSTDTQYF,TRBJ2-3,TRBV9
CASSWTGDGTQYF,TRBJ2-5,TRBV2
CAISGTGGGTEAFF,TRBJ1-1,TRBV10-3
CATSKSGEGQFF,TRBJ2-1,TRBV15
CAWMREGNTEAFF,TRBJ1-1,TRBV30
CASSLDSGTGGREQFF,TRBJ2-1,TRBV7-2
CASSRTTGAGYTF,TRBJ1-2,TRBV6-6
CASSSLGALTDTQYF,TRBJ2-3,TRBV4-1
CASSPTQGASTGELFF,TRBJ2-2,TRBV18
CASSTGLHSGNTIYF,TRBJ1-3,TRBV6-5
CSVEGQGSPYEQYF,TRBJ2-7,TRBV29-1
CAISTSETVAETQYF,TRBJ2-5,TRBV10-3
CASSHPAGVSYNEQFF,TRBJ2-1,TRBV14
CASSVGGISYNEQFF,TRBJ2-1,TRBV5-1
CASSGGGQYNEQFF,TRBJ2-1,TRBV5-4
CASSLQGYEQYF,TRBJ2-7,TRBV7-8
CASSLFQGGNQPQHF,TRBJ1-5,TRBV28
CASSENPTSPLHF,TRBJ1-6,TRBV6-1
CASSIVGEDTQYF,TRBJ2-3,TRBV19